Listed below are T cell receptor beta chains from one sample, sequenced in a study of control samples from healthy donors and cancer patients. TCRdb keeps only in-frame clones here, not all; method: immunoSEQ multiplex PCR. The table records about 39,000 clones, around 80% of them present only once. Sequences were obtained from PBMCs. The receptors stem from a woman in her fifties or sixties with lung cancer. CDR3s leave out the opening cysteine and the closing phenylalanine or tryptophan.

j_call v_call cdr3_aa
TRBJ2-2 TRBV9 ASSPSSGTNTGELF
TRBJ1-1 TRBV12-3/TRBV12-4 ASSLPRDRAF
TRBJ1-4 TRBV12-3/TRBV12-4 ASGRGRNEKLF
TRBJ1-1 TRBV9 ASSVAGGISEAF
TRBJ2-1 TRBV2 ASSLSGTSSYNEQF
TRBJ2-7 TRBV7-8 AASQGGLSYEQY
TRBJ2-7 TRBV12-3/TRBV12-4 ASSLSRPYEQY
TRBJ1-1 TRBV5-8 ASSFTREASAF
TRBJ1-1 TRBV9 ASSVEGTSDRVQAF
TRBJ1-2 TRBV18 ASSPTGANYGYT
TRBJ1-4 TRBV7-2 ASSRTPSGEKLF
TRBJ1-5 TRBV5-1 ASSFQTGADQPQH
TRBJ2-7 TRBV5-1 ASSLGVGESGNEQY
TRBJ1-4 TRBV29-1 SVGTGEEKLF
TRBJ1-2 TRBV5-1 ASSSGHPRSNYGYT
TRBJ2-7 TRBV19 ASKVQGSGTYEQY
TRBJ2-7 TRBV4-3 ASSQASGTSLTPQY
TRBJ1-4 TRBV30 AWSGRGTGSLDEKLF
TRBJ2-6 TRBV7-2 ASSLRTSGRTGANVLT
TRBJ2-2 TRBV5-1 ASTISGTGELF
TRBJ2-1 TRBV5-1 ASRERALLYNEQF
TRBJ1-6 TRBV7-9 ASSPGPSPLH
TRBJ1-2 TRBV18 ASSPPGYVGYT
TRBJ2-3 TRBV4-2 ASSPSGGSTDTQY
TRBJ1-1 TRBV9 ASSATVSVTEAF
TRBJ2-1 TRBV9 ASSGSYNEQF
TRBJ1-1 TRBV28 ASLASMDTEAF
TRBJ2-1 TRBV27 ASHTAGRGPNNEQF
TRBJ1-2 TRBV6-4 ASREGIAYGYT
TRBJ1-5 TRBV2 ASGIRGRGQPQH
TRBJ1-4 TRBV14 ASSQVGPRNEKLF
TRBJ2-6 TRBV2 ASTVLSSGANVLT
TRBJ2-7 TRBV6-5 ASRIQGQSYEQY
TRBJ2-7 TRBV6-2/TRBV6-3 ASSYPDEQY
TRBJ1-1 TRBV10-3 AINPGQGGTEAF
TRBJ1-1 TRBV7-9 ASSWTGMNTEAF
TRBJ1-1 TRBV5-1 ASSLVGDNEAF
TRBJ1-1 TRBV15 ATSRAGTGLNTEAF
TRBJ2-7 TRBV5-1 ASSLLSSTYEQY
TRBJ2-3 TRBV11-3 ASSESTDTQY
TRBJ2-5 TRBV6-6 ASSSSQPGQETQY
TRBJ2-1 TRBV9 ASSVNVWGEQQF
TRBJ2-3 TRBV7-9 ASRFSLPGLARGGDTQY
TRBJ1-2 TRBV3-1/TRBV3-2 ASSLRQGPYGYT
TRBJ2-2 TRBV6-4 ASSEAGTGELF
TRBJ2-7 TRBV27 ATRTEDFTYEQY
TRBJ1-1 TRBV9 ASSVGGSDTEAF